One T cell receptor (beta chain) is described in this entry. Its target is not known. This sample stems from a study of T cell responses to AZD1222 COVID-19 vaccine. Study overall: Second doses were pooled across both intervals (about 4 or about 12 weeks). Findings and limits, study-wide: Per reports, nearly half of all spike-specific TCRs target regions that are unmutated in variants. Spike-specific TCR breadth rose after two AZD1222 doses, and depth rose as well. Among those given AZD1222, only 6 or 7 were seropositive at baseline.

After removal of 0 bases from V and 6 bases from J, the junction contained 8 bases not matched to a gene. CDR3 length: 16 amino acids. The V gene's germline CDR1 is LGHNA and CDR2 YSLEER. Using immunoSEQ multiplex PCR, the repertoire was profiled, and TCRdb retains in-frame clones only, with some absent. In the table there are 70,000 to 90,000 clones, roughly 88% of which are singletons. The chain couples TRBV4-3 to TRBJ2-3, with 8 positions matching TRBD2. This sequence originates from an adult in good health. Sequences were derived from peripheral blood, sampled on day 0 of AZD1222 vaccination. The CDR3 DNA is TGCGCCAGCAGCCAAGACGGCCTAGCGGGTGGGGATACGCAGTATTTT. Encoded protein: CASSQDGLAGGDTQYF.